The 4 T cell receptor beta chains given below trace back to one sample, sequenced in a study of blood T cell repertoires in COVID-19. Profiling relied on immunoSEQ multiplex PCR, and the TCRdb table lists in-frame clones only, not all of them. Of 65,000 or so clones listed, just over 85% are singletons. Sequencing was done on a sample of peripheral blood. All receptors derive from a middle-aged man with active COVID-19.

The chain uses TRBV4-2 and TRBJ1-2, with 9 nucleotides matching TRBD1. V shed 0 bases, J shed 5 bases, and the junction held 1 base outside the gene matches. The CDR3 consists of 14 residues. CDR1 and CDR2 from the germline V gene are LGHNA and YNFKEQ. CDR3 residues: CASSQEQGAYGYTF. The DNA of the CDR3 is TGTGCCAGCAGCCAAGAACAGGGGGCGTATGGCTACACCTTC.

The V call is TRBV7-8, the J call TRBJ2-3; 15 nucleotides line up with TRBD2. CDR3 size: 16 residues. Germline loops: CDR1 SGHVS, CDR2 FQNEAQ. The J segment lost 0 bases and the V segment lost 10 bases, leaving 5 bases of the junction unmatched. CDR3 protein: CATGTSGGRSTDTQYF. CDR3 coding DNA: TGTGCCACCGGGACTAGCGGGGGGCGGAGCACAGATACGCAGTATTTT.

The rearrangement joins TRBV6-5 to TRBJ1-3; possible D gene TRBD1, 6 bases. The ends were cut back, 10 bases at V and 0 bases at J, with 13 bases in the middle. CDR3 length: 14 residues. CDR1 is MNHEY, CDR2 SVGAGI, per germline. The CDR3 sequence is CATLGGSSGNTIYF. The CDR3 DNA follows: TGTGCCACCTTAGGGGGAAGCTCTGGAAACACCATATATTTT.

This chain connects TRBV12-3 or TRBV12-4 to TRBJ2-1, with D hard to call. The V end lost 6 bases, the J end lost 10 bases, and 13 bases lay between the germline ends. The CDR3 consists of 12 residues. CDR3: CASSRSRGEQFF. As DNA, the CDR3 is TGTGCCAGCAGCCGTTCCCGAGGAGAGCAGTTCTTC.